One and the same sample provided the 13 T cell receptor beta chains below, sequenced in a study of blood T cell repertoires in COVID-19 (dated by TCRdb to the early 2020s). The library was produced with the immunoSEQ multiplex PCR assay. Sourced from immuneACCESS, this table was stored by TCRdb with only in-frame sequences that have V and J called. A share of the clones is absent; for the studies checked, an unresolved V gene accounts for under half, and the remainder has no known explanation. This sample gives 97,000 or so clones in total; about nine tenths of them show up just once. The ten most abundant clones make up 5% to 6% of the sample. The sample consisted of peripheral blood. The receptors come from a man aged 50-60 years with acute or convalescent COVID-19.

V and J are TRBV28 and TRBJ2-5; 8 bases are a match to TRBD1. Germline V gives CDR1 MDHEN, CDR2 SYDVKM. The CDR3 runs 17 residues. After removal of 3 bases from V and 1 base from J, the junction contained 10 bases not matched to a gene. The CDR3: CASSFPGQESPQETQYF. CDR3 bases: TGTGCCAGCAGTTTCCCGGGACAGGAAAGCCCCCAAGAGACCCAGTACTTC.

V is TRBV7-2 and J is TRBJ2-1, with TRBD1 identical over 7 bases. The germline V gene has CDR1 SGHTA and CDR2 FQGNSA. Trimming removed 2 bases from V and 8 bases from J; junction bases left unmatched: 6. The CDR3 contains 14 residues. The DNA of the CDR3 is TGTGCCAGCAGCTTAATTTTCCAGGGGGATGAGCAGTTCTTC. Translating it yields CASSLIFQGDEQFF.

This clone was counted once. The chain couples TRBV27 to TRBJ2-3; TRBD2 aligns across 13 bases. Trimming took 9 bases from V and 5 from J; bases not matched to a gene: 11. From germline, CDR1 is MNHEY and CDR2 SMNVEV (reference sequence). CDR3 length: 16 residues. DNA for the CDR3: TGTGCCAGTCCCACCCGGACTAGCGGGAGCTTAGATACGCAGTATTTT. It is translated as CASPTRTSGSLDTQYF.

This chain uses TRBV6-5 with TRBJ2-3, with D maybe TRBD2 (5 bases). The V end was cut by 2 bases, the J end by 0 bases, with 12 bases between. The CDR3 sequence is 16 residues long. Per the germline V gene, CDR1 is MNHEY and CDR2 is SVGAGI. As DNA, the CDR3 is TGTGCCAGCAGTTACGTAGGACTGAAGAGCACAGATACGCAGTATTTT. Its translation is CASSYVGLKSTDTQYF.

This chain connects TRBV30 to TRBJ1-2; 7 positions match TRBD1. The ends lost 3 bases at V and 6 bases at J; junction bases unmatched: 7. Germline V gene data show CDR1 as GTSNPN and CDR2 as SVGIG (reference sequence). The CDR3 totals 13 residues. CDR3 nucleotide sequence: TGTGCCTGGAGCTTAAGACAGGGCGATGGCTACACCTTC. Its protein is CAWSLRQGDGYTF.

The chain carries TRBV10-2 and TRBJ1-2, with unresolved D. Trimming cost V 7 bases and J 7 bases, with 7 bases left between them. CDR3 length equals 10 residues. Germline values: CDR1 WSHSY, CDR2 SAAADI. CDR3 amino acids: CASIEGGYTF. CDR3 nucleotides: TGCGCCAGCATCGAGGGTGGCTACACCTTC.

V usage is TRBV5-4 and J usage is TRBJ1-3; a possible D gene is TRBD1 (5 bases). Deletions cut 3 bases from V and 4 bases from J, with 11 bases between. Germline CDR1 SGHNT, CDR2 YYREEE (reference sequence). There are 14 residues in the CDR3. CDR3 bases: TGTGCCAGCAGCTCCGCGGGACCGGGAAACACCATATATTTT. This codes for CASSSAGPGNTIYF.

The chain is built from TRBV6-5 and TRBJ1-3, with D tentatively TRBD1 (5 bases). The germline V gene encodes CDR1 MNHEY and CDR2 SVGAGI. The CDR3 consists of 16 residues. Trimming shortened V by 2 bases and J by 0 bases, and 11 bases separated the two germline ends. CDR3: CASSYKGPSSGNTIYF. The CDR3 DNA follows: TGTGCCAGCAGTTACAAGGGGCCAAGCTCTGGAAACACCATATATTTT.

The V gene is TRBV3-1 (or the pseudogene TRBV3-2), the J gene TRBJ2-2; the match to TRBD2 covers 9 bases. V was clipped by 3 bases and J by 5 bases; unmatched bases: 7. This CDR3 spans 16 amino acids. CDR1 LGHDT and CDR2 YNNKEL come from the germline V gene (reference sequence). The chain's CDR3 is CASSQGWLAGTGELFF. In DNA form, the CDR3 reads TGTGCCAGCAGCCAGGGGTGGCTAGCGGGAACCGGGGAGCTGTTTTTT.

The CDR3: CASSLRGSSPGANVLTF. The CDR3 DNA sequence: TGTGCCAGCAGCTTGAGGGGGTCCTCGCCTGGGGCCAACGTCCTGACTTTC. The genes are TRBV11-3 and TRBJ2-6, with D perhaps matching TRBD1 (6 bases). Trimming cost V 3 bases and J 2 bases, with 14 bases left between them. This CDR3 has 17 amino acids. CDR1 and CDR2 (germline): SGHNT, YENEEA.

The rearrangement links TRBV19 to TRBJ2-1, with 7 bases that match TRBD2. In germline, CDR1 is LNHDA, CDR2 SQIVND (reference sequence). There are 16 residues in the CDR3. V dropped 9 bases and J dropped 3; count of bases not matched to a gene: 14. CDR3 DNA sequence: TGTGCCAGCCGCCAAGGCGGGACTACTCACTACAATGAGCAGTTCTTC. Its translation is CASRQGGTTHYNEQFF.

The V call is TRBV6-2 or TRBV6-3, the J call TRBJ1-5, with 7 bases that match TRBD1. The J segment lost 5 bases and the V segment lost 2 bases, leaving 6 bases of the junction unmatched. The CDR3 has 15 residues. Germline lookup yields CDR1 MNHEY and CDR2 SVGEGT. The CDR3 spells CASSYGAGGYQPQHF. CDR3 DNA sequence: TGTGCCAGCAGTTACGGGGCAGGGGGTTATCAGCCCCAGCATTTT.

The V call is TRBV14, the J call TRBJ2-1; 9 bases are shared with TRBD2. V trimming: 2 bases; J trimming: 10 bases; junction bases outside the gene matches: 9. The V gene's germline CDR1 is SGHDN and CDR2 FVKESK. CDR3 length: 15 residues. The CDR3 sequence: CASSQSGGRAEEQFF. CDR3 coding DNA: TGTGCCAGCAGCCAAAGCGGCGGGAGGGCCGAAGAGCAGTTCTTC.